This T cell receptor (beta chain) was obtained from a study of blood T cell repertoires in COVID-19. Overall study: From the United States, Italy and Spain came samples of acute and convalescent COVID-19. The analysed material was cDNA or gDNA that came from T cells, B-cell-depleted T cells, or PBMCs.

With respect to this clone: This sample includes further DNA sequences coding for the same CDR3.

Assay: immunoSEQ multiplex PCR; the TCRdb copy retains only in-frame clones and omits some. The sample carries approximately 400,000 clones, roughly 86% recorded once. Which cohort a participant joined came from the clinical history participants gave. This TCR came from a man aged 25 to 40 who had recovered from COVID-19. Sequenced: PBMCs or T cells enriched from blood (not recorded which).

DNA of the CDR3: TGTGCCAGCAGCTTGGACAGGGGCTCCTACAATGAGCAGTTCTTC. It translates to CASSLDRGSYNEQFF. This sequence joins TRBV7-3 and TRBJ2-1, with 9 bases lining up with TRBD1. The CDR3 length is 15 residues. Germline V gene lookup returns CDR1 SGHTA and CDR2 FQGTGA. The ends lost 3 bases at V and 0 bases at J; junction bases unmatched: 0.